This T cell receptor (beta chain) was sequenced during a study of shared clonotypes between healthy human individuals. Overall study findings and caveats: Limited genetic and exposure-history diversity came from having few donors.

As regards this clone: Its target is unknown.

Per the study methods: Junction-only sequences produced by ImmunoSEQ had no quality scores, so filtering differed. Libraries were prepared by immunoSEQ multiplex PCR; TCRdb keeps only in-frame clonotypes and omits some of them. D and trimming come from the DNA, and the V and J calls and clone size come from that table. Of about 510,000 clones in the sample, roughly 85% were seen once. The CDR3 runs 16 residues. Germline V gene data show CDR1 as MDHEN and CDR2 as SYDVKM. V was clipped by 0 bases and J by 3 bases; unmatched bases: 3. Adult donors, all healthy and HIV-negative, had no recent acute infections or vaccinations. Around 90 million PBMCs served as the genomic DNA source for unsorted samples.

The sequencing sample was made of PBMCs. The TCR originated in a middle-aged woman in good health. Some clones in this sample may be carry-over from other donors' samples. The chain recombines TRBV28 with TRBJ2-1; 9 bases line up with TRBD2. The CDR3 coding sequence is TGTGCCAGCAGTTTATGGAGCGGGAGGAACTACAATGAGCAGTTCTTC. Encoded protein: CASSLWSGRNYNEQFF.